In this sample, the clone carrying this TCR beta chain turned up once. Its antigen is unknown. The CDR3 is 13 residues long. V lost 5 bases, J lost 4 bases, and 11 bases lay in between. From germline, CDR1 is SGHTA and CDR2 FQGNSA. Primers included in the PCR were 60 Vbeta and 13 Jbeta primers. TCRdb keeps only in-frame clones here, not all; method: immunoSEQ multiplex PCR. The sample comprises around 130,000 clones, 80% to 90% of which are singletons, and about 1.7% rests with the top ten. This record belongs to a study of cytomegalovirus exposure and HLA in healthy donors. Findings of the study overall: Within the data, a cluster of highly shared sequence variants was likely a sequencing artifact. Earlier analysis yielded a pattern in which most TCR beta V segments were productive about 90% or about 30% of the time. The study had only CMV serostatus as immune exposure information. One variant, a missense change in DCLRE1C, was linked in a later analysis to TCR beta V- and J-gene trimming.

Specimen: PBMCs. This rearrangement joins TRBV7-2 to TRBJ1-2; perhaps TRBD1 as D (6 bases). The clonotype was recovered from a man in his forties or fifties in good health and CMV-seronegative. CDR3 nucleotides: TGTGCCAGCAGCCTAGGACAGTTCTATGGCTACACCTTC. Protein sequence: CASSLGQFYGYTF.